This T cell receptor beta chain is drawn from a study of T cells after somatic rescue of genetic block. The table came from immunoSEQ multiplex PCR; TCRdb's copy has only in-frame clones and leaves some out. The profile shows around 67,000 clones, about 90% of them singletons. Per the germline V gene, CDR1 is LNHDA and CDR2 is SQIVND (reference sequence). CDR3 length: 17 amino acids. The V gene lost 2 bases and the J gene lost 0 bases, with 14 bases spanning the gap. This TCR came from a man aged 35 to 55. The rearrangement links TRBV19 to TRBJ2-1; D is uncertain. The source material was peripheral blood mononuclear cells (PBMCs). CDR3 coding DNA: TGTGCCAGTAGTATATTCATCGGTCCGAGCTCCTACAATGAGCAGTTCTTC. This encodes CASSIFIGPSSYNEQFF.